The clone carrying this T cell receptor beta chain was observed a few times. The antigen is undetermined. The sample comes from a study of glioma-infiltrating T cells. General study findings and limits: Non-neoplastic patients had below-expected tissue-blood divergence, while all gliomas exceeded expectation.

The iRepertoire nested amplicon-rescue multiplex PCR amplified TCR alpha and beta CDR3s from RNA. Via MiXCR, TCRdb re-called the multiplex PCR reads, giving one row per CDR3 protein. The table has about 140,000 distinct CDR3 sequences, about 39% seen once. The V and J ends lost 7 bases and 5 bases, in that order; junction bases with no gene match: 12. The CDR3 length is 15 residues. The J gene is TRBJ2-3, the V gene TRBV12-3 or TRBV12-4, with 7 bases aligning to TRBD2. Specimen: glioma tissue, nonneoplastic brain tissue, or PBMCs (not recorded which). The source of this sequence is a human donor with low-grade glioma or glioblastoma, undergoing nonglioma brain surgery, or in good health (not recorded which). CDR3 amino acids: CASTPISGERDTQYF. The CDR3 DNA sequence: TGTGCCAGCACTCCAATCAGCGGGGAACGAGATACGCAGTATTTT.